This T cell receptor (beta chain) was observed in a study of post-analysis software for immune sequencing data. About the study: The cohort encompassed relapsing-remitting, secondary progressive and progressive-relapsing multiple sclerosis disease courses.

Tagging with unique molecular identifiers was a feature of the TCR beta cDNA libraries. Via MiXCR, TCRdb re-called the PCR reads, giving one row per CDR3 protein. Found here are about 500,000 distinct CDR3 sequences, around 40% of them singletons; the top ten hold about 12%. CDR1 and CDR2 from the germline V gene are DFQATT and SNEGSKA (reference sequence). This CDR3 contains 15 residues. Between the trimmed V and J ends, which lost 6 bases and 0 bases, there was a span of 18 bases. This clonotype was counted between two and nine times. The antigen remains undetermined. Overall study findings and caveats: Relative to controls, patients with multiple sclerosis showed significantly lower normalized Chao1 diversity. Comparison of patients with controls showed five TRBV segments more frequent in patients, TRBV5-6, TRBV5-1 and TRBV20-1 among them. Under the F measure, samples that were prepared in one batch clustered strongly together.

Sequenced: blood. This sequence originates from a girl between 10 and 17 years old with multiple sclerosis. The chain carries TRBV20-1 and TRBJ2-7; D possibly corresponds to TRBD1 (6 bases). CDR3 coding DNA: TGCAGTGCAGATTCTCACAGGGCGTTCTCCTACGAGCAGTACTTC. Encoded protein: CSADSHRAFSYEQYF.